The clone carrying this T cell receptor beta chain was detected a few times. The antigen is undetermined. The time point: newly diagnosed GD, antithyroid drugs for less than 3 months. From PBMCs, RNA was extracted and then used to make the TCR library. Blood from the periphery, around 9.3 milliliters in all, was drawn into EDTA tubes. This CDR3 region has 15 residues. V lost 4 bases and J lost 7; bases outside the gene matches: 6. The germline CDR1 and CDR2 sequences are SGHVS and FNYEAQ. These data are taken from a study of regulatory T cells in long-lasting Graves disease. Study-wide results and limits: Persistent disease exhibited a predilection for TRBV28, TRBJ1-2 and TRBJ2-5.

Sequencing libraries for TCR beta were prepared with iRepertoire HTBI primers and Arm-PCR of CDR3 regions. MiXCR, applied by TCRdb to the multiplex PCR reads, yields one record per CDR3 protein. The sample includes about half a million distinct CDR3 sequences, around 12% of them seen just once. In addition, the sample was reused for a study of T cells in Graves' hyperthyroidism and ophthalmopathy. That publication notes: In the first-round RT-PCR of the TCR CDR3, the HTBI primer set was used.

Here the sequenced sample was peripheral blood mononuclear cells (PBMCs), taken at new diagnosis, from a patient treated with antithyroid drugs. The rearrangement uses TRBV7-6 and TRBJ2-2; 10 bases agree with TRBD2. The TCR originated in a woman between 25 and 40 years old with Graves disease. The CDR3 reads CASSSPAGGSGELFF. In DNA form, the CDR3 reads TGTGCCAGCAGCTCCCCAGCGGGAGGGAGCGGGGAGCTGTTTTTT.